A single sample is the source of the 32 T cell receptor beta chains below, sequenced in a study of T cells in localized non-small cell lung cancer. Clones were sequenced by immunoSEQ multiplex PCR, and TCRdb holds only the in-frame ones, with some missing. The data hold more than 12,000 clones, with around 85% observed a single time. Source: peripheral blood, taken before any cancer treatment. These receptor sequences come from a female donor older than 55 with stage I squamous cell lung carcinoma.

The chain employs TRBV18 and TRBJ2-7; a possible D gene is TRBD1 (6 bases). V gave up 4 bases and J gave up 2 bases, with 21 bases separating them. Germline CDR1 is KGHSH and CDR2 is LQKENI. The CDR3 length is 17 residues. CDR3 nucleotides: TGTGCCAGCTCACAATCCATCTCGAGGGGGAAAACCTACGAGCAGTACTTC. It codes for CASSQSISRGKTYEQYF. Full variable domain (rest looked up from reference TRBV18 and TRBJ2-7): NAGVMQNPRHLVRRRGQEARLRCSPMKGHSHVYWYRQLPEEGLKFMVYLQKENIIDESGMPKERFSAEFPKEGPSILRIQQVVRGDSAAYFCASSQSISRGKTYEQYFGPGTRLTVT.

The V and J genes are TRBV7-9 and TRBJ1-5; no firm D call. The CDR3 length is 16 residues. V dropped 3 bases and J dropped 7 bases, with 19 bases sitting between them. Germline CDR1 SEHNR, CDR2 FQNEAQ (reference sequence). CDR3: CASSFENANVRQPQHF. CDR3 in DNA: TGTGCCAGCAGCTTTGAGAATGCGAATGTACGCCAGCCCCAGCATTTT.

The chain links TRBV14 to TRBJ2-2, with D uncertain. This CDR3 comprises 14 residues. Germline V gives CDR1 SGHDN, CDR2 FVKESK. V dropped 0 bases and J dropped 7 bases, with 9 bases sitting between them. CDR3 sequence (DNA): TGTGCCAGCAGCCAAGATCTGACTGGCGGGGAGCTGTTTTTT. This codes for CASSQDLTGGELFF.

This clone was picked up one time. CDR3 bases: TGTGCCAGCAGCGAGCTTGTCGGGACTAGCGGGTACAATGAGCAGTTCTTC. It encodes CASSELVGTSGYNEQFF. This chain uses TRBV11-2 with TRBJ2-1; 12 positions agree with TRBD2. V shed 5 bases, J shed 4 bases, and the junction held 9 bases outside the gene matches. CDR1 is SGHAT, CDR2 FQNNGV, per germline. The CDR3 sequence is 17 residues long.

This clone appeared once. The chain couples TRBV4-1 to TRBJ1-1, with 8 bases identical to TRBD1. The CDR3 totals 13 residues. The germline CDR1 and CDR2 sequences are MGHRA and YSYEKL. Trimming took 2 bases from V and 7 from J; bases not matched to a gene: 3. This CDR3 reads CASSQNRGDEAFF. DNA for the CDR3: TGCGCCAGCAGCCAAAACAGGGGGGATGAAGCTTTCTTT.

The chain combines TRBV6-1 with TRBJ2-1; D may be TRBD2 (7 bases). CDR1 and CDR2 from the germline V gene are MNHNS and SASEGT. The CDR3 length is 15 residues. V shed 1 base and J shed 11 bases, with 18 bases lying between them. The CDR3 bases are TGTGCCAGCAGTGAAGAGGGGCTGGCGGGGGCCCAGCAGTTCTTC. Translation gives CASSEEGLAGAQQFF.

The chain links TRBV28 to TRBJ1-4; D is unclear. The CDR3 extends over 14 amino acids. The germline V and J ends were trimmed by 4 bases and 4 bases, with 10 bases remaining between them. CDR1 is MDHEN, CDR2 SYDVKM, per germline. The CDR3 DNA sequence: TGTGCCAGCAGTTCACGGTCTATTAATGAAAAACTGTTTTTT. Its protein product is CASSSRSINEKLFF.

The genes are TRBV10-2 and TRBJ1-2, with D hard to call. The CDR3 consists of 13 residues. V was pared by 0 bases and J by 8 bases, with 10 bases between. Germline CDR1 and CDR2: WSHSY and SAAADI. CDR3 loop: CASSESIVDGYTF. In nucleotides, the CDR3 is TGCGCCAGCAGTGAGTCGATTGTTGACGGCTACACCTTC.

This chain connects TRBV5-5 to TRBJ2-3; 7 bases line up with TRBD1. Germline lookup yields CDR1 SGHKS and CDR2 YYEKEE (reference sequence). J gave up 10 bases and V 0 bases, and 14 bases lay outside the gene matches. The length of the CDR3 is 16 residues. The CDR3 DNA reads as TGTGCCAGCAGCTTGGAGGGACAGCGGCCCTGGGCGCCGCAGTATTTT. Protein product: CASSLEGQRPWAPQYF.

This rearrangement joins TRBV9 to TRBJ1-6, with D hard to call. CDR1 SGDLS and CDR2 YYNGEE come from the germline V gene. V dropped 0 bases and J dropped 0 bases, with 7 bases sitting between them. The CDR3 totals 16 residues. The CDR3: CASSVDGSSYNSPLHF. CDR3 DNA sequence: TGTGCCAGCAGCGTAGATGGGAGCTCCTATAATTCACCCCTCCACTTT.

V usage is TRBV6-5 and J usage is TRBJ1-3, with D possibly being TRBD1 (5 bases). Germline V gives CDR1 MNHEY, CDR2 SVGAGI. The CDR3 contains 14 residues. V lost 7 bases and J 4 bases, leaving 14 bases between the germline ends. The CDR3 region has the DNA TGTGCCAGCATCCCCCCCCAGGGCGGAAACACCATATATTTT. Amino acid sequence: CASIPPQGGNTIYF.

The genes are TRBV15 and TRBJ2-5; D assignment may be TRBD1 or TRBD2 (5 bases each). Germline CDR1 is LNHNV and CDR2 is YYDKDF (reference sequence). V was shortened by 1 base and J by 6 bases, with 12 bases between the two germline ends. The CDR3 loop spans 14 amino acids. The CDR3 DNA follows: TGTGCCACCAGCAGAGGAGGGGACGATAAGACCCAGTACTTC. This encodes CATSRGGDDKTQYF.

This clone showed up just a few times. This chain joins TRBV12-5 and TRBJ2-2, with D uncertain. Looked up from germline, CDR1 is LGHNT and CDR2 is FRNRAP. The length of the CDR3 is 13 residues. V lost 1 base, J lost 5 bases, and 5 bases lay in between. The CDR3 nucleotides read TGTGCTAGTGGTTTGGAGGGTACCGGGGAGCTGTTTTTT. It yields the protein CASGLEGTGELFF.

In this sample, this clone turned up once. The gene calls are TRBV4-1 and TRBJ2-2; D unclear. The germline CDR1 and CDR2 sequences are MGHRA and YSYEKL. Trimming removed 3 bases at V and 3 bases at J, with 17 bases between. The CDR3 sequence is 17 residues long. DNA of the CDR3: TGCGCCAGCAGCCAGGGAACCGGGTCGAGAGACACCGGGGAGCTGTTTTTT. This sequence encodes CASSQGTGSRDTGELFF.

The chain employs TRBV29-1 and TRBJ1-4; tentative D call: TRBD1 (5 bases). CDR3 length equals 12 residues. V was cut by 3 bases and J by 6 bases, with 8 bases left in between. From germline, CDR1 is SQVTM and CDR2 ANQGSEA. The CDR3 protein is CSVEEGHEKLFF. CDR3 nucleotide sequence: TGCAGCGTTGAGGAGGGACATGAAAAACTGTTTTTT. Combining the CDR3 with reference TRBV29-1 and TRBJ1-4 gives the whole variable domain SAVISQKPSRDICQRGTSLTIQCQVDSQVTMMFWYRQQPGQSLTLIATANQGSEATYESGFVIDKFPISRPNLTFSTLTVSNMSPEDSSIYLCSVEEGHEKLFFGSGTQLSVL.

The CDR3 DNA follows: TGTGCCAGCAGTTTATGGGGACAGGCTCATTGGGGCTACACCTTC. This gives the protein CASSLWGQAHWGYTF. This chain links TRBV27 with TRBJ1-2; 8 bases line up with TRBD1. The CDR3 spans 15 residues. Germline V CDR1 and CDR2: MNHEY, SMNVEV (reference sequence). The V and J ends lost 1 base and 8 bases, in that order; junction bases with no gene match: 9.

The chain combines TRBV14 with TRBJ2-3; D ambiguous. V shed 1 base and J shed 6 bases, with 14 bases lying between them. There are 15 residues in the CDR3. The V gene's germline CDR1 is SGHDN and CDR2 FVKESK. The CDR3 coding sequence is TGTGCCAGCAGCCAAGTGTCTCTCGTGAACGATACGCAGTATTTT. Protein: CASSQVSLVNDTQYF.

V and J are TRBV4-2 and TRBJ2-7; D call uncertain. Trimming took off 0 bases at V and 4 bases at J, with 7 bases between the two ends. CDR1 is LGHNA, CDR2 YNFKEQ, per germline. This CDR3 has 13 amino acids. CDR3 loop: CASSQDLVYEQYF. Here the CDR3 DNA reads TGTGCCAGCAGCCAAGATCTAGTGTACGAGCAGTACTTC.

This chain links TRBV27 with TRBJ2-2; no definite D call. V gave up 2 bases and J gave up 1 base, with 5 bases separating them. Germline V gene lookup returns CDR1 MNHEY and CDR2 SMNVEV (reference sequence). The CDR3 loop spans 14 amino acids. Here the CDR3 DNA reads TGTGCCAGCAGTTTAGACGTGAACACCGGGGAGCTGTTTTTT. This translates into CASSLDVNTGELFF.

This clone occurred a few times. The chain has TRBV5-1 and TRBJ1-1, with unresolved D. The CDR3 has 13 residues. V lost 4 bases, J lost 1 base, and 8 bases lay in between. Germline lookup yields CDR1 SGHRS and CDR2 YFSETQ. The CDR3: CASSPDGNTEAFF. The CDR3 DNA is TGCGCCAGCAGCCCGGACGGGAACACTGAAGCTTTCTTT.

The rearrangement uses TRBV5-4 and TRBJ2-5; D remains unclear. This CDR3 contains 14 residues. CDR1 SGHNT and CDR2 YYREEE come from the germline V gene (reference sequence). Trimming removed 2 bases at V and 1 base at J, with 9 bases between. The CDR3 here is CASSLGGTQETQYF. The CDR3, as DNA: TGTGCCAGCAGCTTAGGTGGAACCCAAGAGACCCAGTACTTC.

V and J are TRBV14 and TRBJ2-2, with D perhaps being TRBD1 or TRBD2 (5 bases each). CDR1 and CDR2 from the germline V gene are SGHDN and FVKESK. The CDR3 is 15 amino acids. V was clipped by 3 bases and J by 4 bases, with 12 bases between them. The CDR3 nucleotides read TGTGCCAGCAGCCAGCATGAGGGGTTCACCGGGGAGCTGTTTTTT. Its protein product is CASSQHEGFTGELFF.

The CDR3 here is CASSELQVYGYTF. CDR3 sequence (DNA): TGTGCCAGCAGTGAGTTGCAGGTTTATGGCTACACCTTC. The chain uses TRBV2 and TRBJ1-2; no clear D gene. The CDR3 loop spans 13 amino acids. V was cut by 3 bases and J by 5 bases, with 10 bases left in between. From germline, CDR1 is SNHLY and CDR2 FYNNEI.

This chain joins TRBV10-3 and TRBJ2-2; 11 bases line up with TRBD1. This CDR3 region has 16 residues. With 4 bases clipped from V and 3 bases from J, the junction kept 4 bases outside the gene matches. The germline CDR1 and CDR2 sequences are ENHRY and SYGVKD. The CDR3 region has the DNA TGTGCCATCAGTGCGGGACAGGGGGGAGACACCGGGGAGCTGTTTTTT. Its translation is CAISAGQGGDTGELFF.

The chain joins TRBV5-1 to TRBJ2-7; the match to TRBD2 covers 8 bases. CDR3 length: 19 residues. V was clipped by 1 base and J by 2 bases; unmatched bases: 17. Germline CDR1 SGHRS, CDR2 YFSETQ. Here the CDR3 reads CASSLLHAGRGAAAYEQYF. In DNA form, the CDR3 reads TGCGCCAGCAGCTTGCTCCATGCGGGGCGGGGGGCGGCCGCCTACGAGCAGTACTTC. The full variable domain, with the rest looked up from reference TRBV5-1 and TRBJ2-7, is KAGVTQTPRYLIKTRGQQVTLSCSPISGHRSVSWYQQTPGQGLQFLFEYFSETQRNKGNFPGRFSGRQFSNSRSEMNVSTLELGDSALYLCASSLLHAGRGAAAYEQYFGPGTRLTVT.

The CDR3 region is CASSGAGTGELFF. CDR3 DNA sequence: TGTGCCAGCAGCGGTGCGGGCACCGGGGAGCTGTTTTTT. This sequence joins TRBV7-3 and TRBJ2-2, with D tentatively TRBD2 (5 bases). The CDR3 is 13 amino acids. The ends were cut back, 5 bases at V and 4 bases at J, with 8 bases in the middle. Germline loops: CDR1 SGHTA, CDR2 FQGTGA.

The CDR3 protein is CASGLDRTEAFF. The CDR3 nucleotides are TGTGCTAGTGGTTTGGATAGGACTGAAGCTTTCTTT. This sequence joins TRBV12-5 and TRBJ1-1; D is unresolved. The CDR3 is 12 residues long. The germline CDR1 and CDR2 sequences are LGHNT and FRNRAP. V was pared by 1 base and J by 5 bases, with 5 bases between.

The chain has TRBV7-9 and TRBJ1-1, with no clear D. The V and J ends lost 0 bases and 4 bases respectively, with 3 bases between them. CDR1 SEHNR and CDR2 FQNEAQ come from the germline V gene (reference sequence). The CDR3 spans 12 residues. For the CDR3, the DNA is TGTGCCAGCAGCTTAGCAGGCACTGAAGCTTTCTTT. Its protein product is CASSLAGTEAFF.

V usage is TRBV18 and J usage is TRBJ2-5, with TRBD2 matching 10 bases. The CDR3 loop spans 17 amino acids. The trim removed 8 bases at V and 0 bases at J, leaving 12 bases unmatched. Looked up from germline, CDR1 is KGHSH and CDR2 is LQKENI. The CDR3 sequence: CASDSGLAGVYQETQYF. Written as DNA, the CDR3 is TGTGCCAGCGACAGTGGGCTAGCGGGGGTTTACCAAGAGACCCAGTACTTC.

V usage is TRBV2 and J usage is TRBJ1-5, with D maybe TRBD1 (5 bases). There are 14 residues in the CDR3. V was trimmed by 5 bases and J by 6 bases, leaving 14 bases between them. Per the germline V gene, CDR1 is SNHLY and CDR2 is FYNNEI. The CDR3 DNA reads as TGTGCCAGCAGTTACTCAGGGTCACGTCAGCCCCAGCATTTT. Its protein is CASSYSGSRQPQHF.

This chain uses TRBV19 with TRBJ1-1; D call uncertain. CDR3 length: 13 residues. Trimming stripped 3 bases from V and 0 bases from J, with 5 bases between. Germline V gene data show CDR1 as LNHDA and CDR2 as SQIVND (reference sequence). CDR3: CASSMNMNTEAFF. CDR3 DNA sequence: TGTGCCAGTAGTATGAATATGAACACTGAAGCTTTCTTT.

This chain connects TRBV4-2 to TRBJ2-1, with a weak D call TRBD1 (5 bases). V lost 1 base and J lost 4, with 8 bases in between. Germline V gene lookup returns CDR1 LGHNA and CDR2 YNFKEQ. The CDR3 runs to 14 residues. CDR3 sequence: CASSQGGTYNEQFF. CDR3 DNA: TGTGCCAGCAGCCAAGGGGGCACTTACAATGAGCAGTTCTTC.